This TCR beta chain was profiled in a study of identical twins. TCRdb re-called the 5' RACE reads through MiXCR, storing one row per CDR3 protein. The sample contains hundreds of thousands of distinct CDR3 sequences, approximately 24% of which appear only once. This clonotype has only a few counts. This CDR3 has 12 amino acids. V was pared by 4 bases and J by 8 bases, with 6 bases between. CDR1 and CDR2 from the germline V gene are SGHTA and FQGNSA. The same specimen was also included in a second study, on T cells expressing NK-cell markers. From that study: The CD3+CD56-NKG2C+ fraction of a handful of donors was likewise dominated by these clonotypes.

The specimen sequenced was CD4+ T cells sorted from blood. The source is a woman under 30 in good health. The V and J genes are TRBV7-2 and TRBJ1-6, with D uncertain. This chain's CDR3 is CASSSSYSPLHF. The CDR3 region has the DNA TGTGCCAGCAGCTCCTCTTATTCACCCCTCCACTTT.